The entry below gives a single T cell receptor beta chain sequence along with its context. The sample originates from a study of blood T cell repertoires in COVID-19. The data were produced by immunoSEQ multiplex PCR, yet TCRdb's version contains in-frame clones alone and is incomplete. This table has about 220,000 clones, under 90% appearing once. From germline, CDR1 is SGHTA and CDR2 FQGNSA. Trimming cost V 3 bases and J 4 bases; bases outside gene matches: 8. This CDR3 region has 15 residues. The sample was PBMCs or T cells enriched from blood (not recorded which). This chain joins TRBV7-2 and TRBJ1-1; 7 bases are a match to TRBD1. This clonotype was obtained from a woman in her sixties who had recovered from COVID-19. CDR3: CASSFTGAEGTEAFF. The CDR3 DNA is TGTGCCAGCAGCTTTACAGGGGCCGAGGGCACTGAAGCTTTCTTT.